The rows below give T cell receptor beta chains drawn from one sample of a study of T cell changes during pregnancy in multiple sclerosis. The method was immunoSEQ multiplex PCR; TCRdb's version includes in-frame clones alone and lacks a portion of them. The repertoire holds about 45,000 clones, 80% to 95% seen once, with roughly 3% in the top ten. Source: CD8+ T cells from peripheral blood mononuclear cells, taken in the second trimester of pregnancy. The source is a female donor with multiple sclerosis, enrolled in a pregnancy study. Both conserved end residues are part of each CDR3. A D gene is named only where the DNA matches it firmly. Only part of the rows carry a size: once, few, many, or a class if the clone is expanded.

abundance,d_gene,j_gene,v_gene,CDR3nt,CDR3aa
once,NA,TRBJ1-1,TRBV7-2,TGTGCCAGCAGCTTAGGCCCAGGGAACACTGAAGCTTTCTTT,CASSLGPGNTEAFF
NA,NA,TRBJ1-2,TRBV9,TGTGCCAGCAGCCCCAGCGGGTCAACTTCCTATGGCTACACCTTC,CASSPSGSTSYGYTF
NA,TRBD1,TRBJ1-3,TRBV29-1,TGCAGCGTGGCGACAGGGGATGAAAACACCATATATTTT,CSVATGDENTIYF
NA,TRBD1,TRBJ1-2,TRBV19,TGTGCCAGTAGTATAGATGGACAGGGGCCCTATGGCTACACCTTC,CASSIDGQGPYGYTF
once,TRBD1,TRBJ2-5,TRBV27,TGTGCCAGCAGTCCCCCGGGACAGGGTTGGGAGACCCAGTACTTC,CASSPPGQGWETQYF
NA,TRBD2,TRBJ2-2,TRBV4-3,TGCGCCAGCAGCCAAGAAGCGGGGGGGCCTTTTTCCGGGGAGCTGTTTTTT,CASSQEAGGPFSGELFF
few,NA,TRBJ1-1,TRBV6-5,TGTGCCAGCAGGGGAGGGACCACTGAAGCTTTCTTT,CASRGGTTEAFF
NA,TRBD1,TRBJ2-5,TRBV7-9,TGTGCCAGCAGCTTATTTGGGGACAGGGGTGAGACCCAGTACTTC,CASSLFGDRGETQYF
once,TRBD1,TRBJ1-3,TRBV13,TGTGCCAGCAGCACGACAGGGACAGAATCTGGAAACACCATATATTTT,CASSTTGTESGNTIYF
NA,NA,TRBJ2-5,TRBV4-3,TGCGCCAGCAGCCAAGGTGCGGACTCCGCCCTAGAGACCCAGTACTTC,CASSQGADSALETQYF
NA,NA,TRBJ1-5,TRBV6-4,TGTGCCAGCAGTCGGGGGGAGGATCAGCCCCAGCATTTT,CASSRGEDQPQHF
once,NA,TRBJ1-4,TRBV7-9,TGTGCCAGCAGCTTAGTATCGAGTGGAGGTGAAAAACTGTTTTTT,CASSLVSSGGEKLFF
NA,TRBD1,TRBJ2-1,TRBV9,TGTGCCAGCAGCGAGGGAAGACAGGGGGTGGGGTCCTACAATGAGCAGTTCTTC,CASSEGRQGVGSYNEQFF
NA,NA,TRBJ1-6,TRBV5-6,TGTGCCAGCAGCTTGGGGGGGGGTTTCGATTCACCCCTCCACTTT,CASSLGGGFDSPLHF
NA,NA,TRBJ1-2,TRBV19,TGTGCCAGTAGTATAGCCCCGACAGGCCCCCCGTATGGCTACACCTTC,CASSIAPTGPPYGYTF
NA,NA,TRBJ2-2,TRBV7-6,TGTGCCAGCAGCTTCTCAACCTCATCGGGCGGGGAGCTGTTTTTT,CASSFSTSSGGELFF
NA,TRBD1,TRBJ2-3,TRBV5-1,TGCGCCAGCAGCTTGCGGGGGACAGGGCTTTCTGGAGATACGCAGTATTTT,CASSLRGTGLSGDTQYF
once,NA,TRBJ2-7,TRBV5-3,TGTGCCAGAAGCCCCGGGGACTCCGAGCAGTACTTC,CARSPGDSEQYF
NA,NA,TRBJ1-2,TRBV5-5,TGTGCCAGCAGCCGGTCAAAGGGGAACTATGGCTACACCTTC,CASSRSKGNYGYTF
NA,NA,TRBJ2-7,TRBV5-1,TGCGCCAGCAGCTACAGACAGAGCTCCTACGAGCAGTACTTC,CASSYRQSSYEQYF
NA,NA,TRBJ2-6,TRBV9,TGTGCCAGCAGCGCAAGGCAGGACTCTGGGGCCAACGTCCTGACTTTC,CASSARQDSGANVLTF
NA,NA,TRBJ2-3,TRBV5-1,TGCGCCAGCAGCTTGGACGGGCGGGGCAGCACAGATACGCAGTATTTT,CASSLDGRGSTDTQYF
NA,NA,TRBJ2-3,TRBV7-9,TGTGCCAGCAGCTTAGGGGGGACTAGCACAGATACGCAGTATTTT,CASSLGGTSTDTQYF
NA,TRBD1,TRBJ1-2,TRBV9,TGTGCCAGCAGCGTAGGGGACAGGGGAACGGGCTACACCTTC,CASSVGDRGTGYTF
NA,NA,TRBJ2-7,TRBV21-1,TGTGCCAACGCCTACACCGGGACAGGGACCCACGAGCAGTACTTC,CANAYTGTGTHEQYF
NA,NA,TRBJ2-7,TRBV9,TGTGCCAGCAGCGTAGGCGGAGGGGGCATATACGAGCAGTACTTC,CASSVGGGGIYEQYF
NA,NA,TRBJ2-1,TRBV15,TGTGCCACCAGCAGAGCCTCGACAGGCAAAAATGAGCAGTTCTTC,CATSRASTGKNEQFF
NA,NA,TRBJ2-7,TRBV27,TGTGCCACCAGAACTTTGAGGCAGACCTACGAGCAGTACTTC,CATRTLRQTYEQYF
NA,TRBD2,TRBJ2-1,TRBV7-8,TGTGCCAGCAGCTTCTGGCGGGGGGGCGGCTACAATGAGCAGTTCTTC,CASSFWRGGGYNEQFF
NA,NA,TRBJ2-2,TRBV21-1,TGTGCCATCGGAGGGACTAGCGGGGTAGCAGCGAACACCGGGGAGCTGTTTTTT,CAIGGTSGVAANTGELFF
NA,TRBD2,TRBJ2-3,TRBV9,TGTGCCAGCAGGTCCAGCGGGGGGGGCACAGATACGCAGTATTTT,CASRSSGGGTDTQYF
NA,NA,TRBJ1-2,TRBV7-3,TGTGCCAGCAGCTTAGACCGGGAAGCCCATGGCTACACCTTC,CASSLDREAHGYTF
NA,NA,TRBJ2-6,TRBV6-5,TGTGCCAGCAGCCAAGGGAGCTCTGGGGCCAACGTCCTGACTTTC,CASSQGSSGANVLTF
NA,TRBD1,TRBJ2-5,TRBV19,TGTGCCAGTAGTATCCCGGGACAGGGACCCCAAGAGACCCAGTACTTC,CASSIPGQGPQETQYF
NA,NA,TRBJ2-7,TRBV7-9,TGTGCCAGCAGCATCATAGAAACCCGATTCAACGAGCAGTACTTC,CASSIIETRFNEQYF
NA,TRBD1,TRBJ2-3,TRBV6-5,TGTGCCAGCAGTCAAGACAGGGTAGCAGATACGCAGTATTTT,CASSQDRVADTQYF
NA,TRBD2,TRBJ2-1,TRBV4-2,TGTGCCAGCAGCCAGTGGGGGGGACTAGCGGGGGACAATGAGCAGTTCTTC,CASSQWGGLAGDNEQFF
NA,TRBD1,TRBJ2-2,TRBV27,TGTGCCAGCAGGGGACAGCTAAACACCGGGGAGCTGTTTTTT,CASRGQLNTGELFF
NA,NA,TRBJ2-7,TRBV6-6,TGTGCCAGCAGTTACTCGGGGCAGGGTGCCTACGAGCAGTACTTC,CASSYSGQGAYEQYF
once,TRBD1,TRBJ2-7,TRBV5-6,TGTGCCAGCAGCATCGGGACAGGGAACGAGCAGTACTTC,CASSIGTGNEQYF
NA,NA,TRBJ2-3,TRBV9,TGTGCCAGCAGCGTAGAGGGGAGGAGCACAGATACGCAGTATTTT,CASSVEGRSTDTQYF
NA,NA,TRBJ2-7,TRBV27,TGTGCCAGCAGCCAACAAAAGTTCCGGAGCGAGCAGTACTTC,CASSQQKFRSEQYF
once,TRBD1,TRBJ1-1,TRBV19,TGTGCCAGTAGTATAGTGGGGAGGGGACAGGGACCGAACACTGAAGCTTTCTTT,CASSIVGRGQGPNTEAFF